Included here is one T cell receptor (beta chain) sequence, with context. CDR1 is SEHNR, CDR2 FQNEAQ, per germline (reference sequence). This CDR3 is 14 amino acids long. Trimming took 2 bases from V and 1 from J, leaving 8 bases between them. The data stem from a study of T cell changes during pregnancy in multiple sclerosis. Clones were sequenced by immunoSEQ multiplex PCR, and TCRdb holds only the in-frame ones, with some missing. Of 45,000 to 55,000 clones in the sample, around 92% were seen once. The sample in question was CD4+ T cells from peripheral blood mononuclear cells, obtained after pregnancy. The chain has TRBV7-9 and TRBJ1-1; D is unresolved. The TCR sequence derives from a female donor in good health, enrolled as a control in a pregnancy study. CDR3 residues: CASSLKGANTEAFF. CDR3 DNA sequence: TGTGCCAGCAGCTTAAAGGGAGCGAACACTGAAGCTTTCTTT.